This TCR beta chain was recovered during a study of blood T cell repertoires in COVID-19. Study as a whole: Specimens from acute and convalescent COVID-19 originated in the United States, Italy and Spain. PBMCs, B-cell-depleted T cells, or T cells were the source of the cDNA or gDNA that made up the material.

Clones were sequenced by immunoSEQ multiplex PCR, and TCRdb holds only the in-frame ones, with some missing. Of more than 100,000 clones in the sample, more than 70% are singletons; the top ten hold about 3.6%. Specimen: peripheral blood. This clonotype originated in a woman in her sixties with acute or convalescent COVID-19.

The CDR3 sequence is CSVSLGTGLNTEAFF. The CDR3 DNA reads as TGCAGCGTTTCTTTAGGGACAGGCTTGAACACTGAAGCTTTCTTT. The chain combines TRBV29-1 with TRBJ1-1; 8 bases are shared with TRBD1. Germline CDR1 SQVTM, CDR2 ANQGSEA. This CDR3 is 15 amino acids long. Germline trimming cut 5 bases from V and 0 bases from J; bases unmatched to any gene: 8.